This is a list of T cell receptor beta chains from one sample in a study of graft-versus-host responses after intestinal transplantation. TCRdb's table, derived via immunoSEQ multiplex PCR, lists solely in-frame clones and lacks some. Among some 96,000 clones listed, more than 80% were seen once. This sample comprised PBMCs, obtained about 440 days after intestinal transplant. The source is a human patient who received an intestinal transplant, so some T cells may come from the graft donor. Each CDR3 is given without its conserved first and last residue. The D gene is left open where the match is weak. Size is stated for part of the rows, as once, few or many counts, or as a class when the clone is expanded.

cdr3_aa,clone_size,d_call,j_call,v_call
ASSFSHRRSGNTIY,NA,NA,TRBJ1-3,TRBV27
ASSPGLAGGTDTQY,NA,TRBD2,TRBJ2-3,TRBV5-6
ASSRTVTGELF,NA,NA,TRBJ2-2,TRBV2
ASSQSGPLSNQPQH,NA,NA,TRBJ1-5,TRBV16
ASSSIIAGETQY,NA,NA,TRBJ2-5,TRBV5-1
ASSLNRDSNYGYT,NA,TRBD1,TRBJ1-2,TRBV7-3
ASSYYGVSYEQY,few,NA,TRBJ2-7,TRBV6-6
ASSLGGITNEKLF,NA,NA,TRBJ1-4,TRBV5-4
ASSLVKRAGLGTTNEKLF,NA,NA,TRBJ1-4,TRBV7-8
ASPGTGGMNTEAF,NA,TRBD1,TRBJ1-1,TRBV6-1
ASRDPPHQPQH,NA,NA,TRBJ1-5,TRBV19
ASSIDVRQETQY,NA,NA,TRBJ2-5,TRBV19
ASRGTVNQPQH,NA,TRBD1,TRBJ1-5,TRBV27
ASRAVWGPQH,once,NA,TRBJ1-5,TRBV6-5
ASSSTVLLNNEQF,few,NA,TRBJ2-1,TRBV5-1
ASSLTLATGELF,NA,NA,TRBJ2-2,TRBV5-6
ASSELSNYGYT,NA,NA,TRBJ1-2,TRBV10-2
ASSSGQHYEQY,NA,NA,TRBJ2-7,TRBV5-6
ASSLMIGTGYNEQF,NA,TRBD1,TRBJ2-1,TRBV7-3
ASSPDGSYNSPLH,once,NA,TRBJ1-6,TRBV5-4
ASSIGDSSALYGYT,NA,NA,TRBJ1-2,TRBV19
ASSPHRLNYGYT,NA,NA,TRBJ1-2,TRBV27
AIRVCRPQH,NA,NA,TRBJ1-5,TRBV2
SVGGQDSSSYEQY,NA,TRBD1,TRBJ2-7,TRBV29-1
ASSPQSRQGLEKLF,NA,NA,TRBJ1-4,TRBV4-2
ASSLAEGGESEKLF,NA,NA,TRBJ1-4,TRBV7-9
ASSPGQGDSPLH,NA,TRBD1,TRBJ1-6,TRBV4-2
ASSEEGQKNIQY,NA,NA,TRBJ2-4,TRBV2
ASSLGITGPYGYT,NA,NA,TRBJ1-2,TRBV7-9
ASRQQGGRTGELF,NA,NA,TRBJ2-2,TRBV28
ASSTSREERVGYT,NA,NA,TRBJ1-2,TRBV5-1
ASSLGQGVPYEQY,NA,TRBD1,TRBJ2-7,TRBV7-3
ASSPTGENTGELF,NA,TRBD1,TRBJ2-2,TRBV7-3
ASSLWGAITEAF,NA,NA,TRBJ1-1,TRBV5-1
ASSEFEGRNQPQH,NA,NA,TRBJ1-5,TRBV2
ASSGAGGTGASEQF,NA,TRBD1,TRBJ2-1,TRBV10-1
ASILTGVEQY,few,NA,TRBJ2-7,TRBV19
ASSRTGTSPINEQF,NA,TRBD2,TRBJ2-1,TRBV6-6
ASSSGPPIYGYT,NA,NA,TRBJ1-2,TRBV7-3
ASSIWTVANYGYT,NA,NA,TRBJ1-2,TRBV19
ASSLGSPGQETQY,NA,NA,TRBJ2-5,TRBV7-9
ASSRTSGYYEQY,NA,TRBD2,NA,TRBV5-1
SVERGSYEQY,NA,NA,TRBJ2-7,TRBV29-1
ASSGRGGSPLH,NA,NA,TRBJ1-6,TRBV11-2
ASSYSIRGNQPQH,NA,NA,TRBJ1-5,TRBV6-5
ASGQGHYSYNEQF,NA,NA,TRBJ2-1,TRBV12-5
PKRGGSTGELF,NA,TRBD2,TRBJ2-2,TRBV6-5
ASSFRTRGSETQY,NA,NA,TRBJ2-5,TRBV5-4
ASSLAGTLSGNTIY,NA,NA,TRBJ1-3,TRBV7-8
AIRAQGSPLH,NA,NA,TRBJ1-6,TRBV10-3
ASSLRVRAQDQETQY,NA,NA,TRBJ2-5,TRBV5-1